This TCR beta chain was profiled in a study of neurological immune-mediated disorders. As concerns this clonotype: At one boundary the junction diverges from the germline segment, which might be a read error.

A single record per CDR3 protein comes from TCRdb applying MiXCR to the 5' RACE reads. The sample consists of roughly 41,000 distinct CDR3 sequences, 1.5% to 2% of them appearing once. The length of the CDR3 is 14 residues. Germline V gives CDR1 SNHLY, CDR2 FYNNEI. This rearrangement joins TRBV2 to TRBJ1-6; 8 bases map to TRBD1. The sample was PBMCs. The sequence derives from a woman aged 35 to 49 with multiple sclerosis. CDR3 amino acids: CASSPGQGRSTLNF. CDR3 DNA: TGTGCCAGCAGCCCCGGACAGGGAAGATCAACCCTCAACTTT.